This record concerns one T cell receptor (beta chain) sequence. This sample is drawn from a study of early T cells in non-severe SARS-CoV-2 infection. Germline loops: CDR1 SNHLY, CDR2 FYNNEI. The V gene lost 7 bases and the J gene lost 3 bases, with 12 bases spanning the gap. The length of the CDR3 is 13 residues. TCRdb passed the 5' RACE reads through MiXCR, listing each CDR3 protein once. The data hold tens of thousands of distinct CDR3 sequences, with approximately 13% observed a single time. The chain recombines TRBV2 with TRBJ2-5, with D uncertain. This receptor was taken from an adult who was a healthcare worker with PCR-confirmed SARS-CoV-2 infection or an uninfected control (not recorded which). Sequences were obtained from whole blood. The chain's CDR3 is CASTPGTKETQYF. DNA of the CDR3: TGTGCCAGCACCCCGGGTACCAAAGAGACCCAGTACTTC.